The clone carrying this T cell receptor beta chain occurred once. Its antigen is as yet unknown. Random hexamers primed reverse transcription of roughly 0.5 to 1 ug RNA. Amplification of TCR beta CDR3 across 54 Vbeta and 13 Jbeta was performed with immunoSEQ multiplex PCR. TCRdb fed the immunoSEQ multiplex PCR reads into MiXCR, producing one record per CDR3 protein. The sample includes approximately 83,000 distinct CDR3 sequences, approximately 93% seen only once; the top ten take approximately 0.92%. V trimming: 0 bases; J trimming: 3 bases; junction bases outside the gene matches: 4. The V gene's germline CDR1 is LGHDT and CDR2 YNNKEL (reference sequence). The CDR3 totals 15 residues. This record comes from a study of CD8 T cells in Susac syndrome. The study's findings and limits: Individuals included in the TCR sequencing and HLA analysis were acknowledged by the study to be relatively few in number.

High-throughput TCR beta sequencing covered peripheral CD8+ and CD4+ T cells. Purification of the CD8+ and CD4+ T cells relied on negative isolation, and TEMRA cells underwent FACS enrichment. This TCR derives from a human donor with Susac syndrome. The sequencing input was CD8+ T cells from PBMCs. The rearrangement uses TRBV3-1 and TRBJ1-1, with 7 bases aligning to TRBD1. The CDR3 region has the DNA TGTGCCAGCAGCCAAGATCTGGGACAGTACACTGAAGCTTTCTTT. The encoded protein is CASSQDLGQYTEAFF.